This is a list of T cell receptor beta chains from one sample in a study of blood T cell repertoires in COVID-19. Profiled with immunoSEQ multiplex PCR; TCRdb holds only in-frame clones, not every one. Among some 150,000 clones listed, about four fifths were seen once. The sample was peripheral blood. The receptors come from a human donor with acute or convalescent COVID-19. The donor label of this sample is uncertain. Each CDR3 is given with its conserved first and last residue. The D gene is left open where the match is weak. Only some rows state a clone size, as once, few, many or a class for expanded clones.

TGTGCCAGCAGTTTATGGGCAGGAGGGACTGAAGCTTTCTTT CASSLWAGGTEAFF - - TRBJ1-1 TRBV27
TGTGCCAGCAGTTACTCACAGGGCCTGGACGAGCAGTACTTC CASSYSQGLDEQYF - - TRBJ2-7 TRBV6-5
TGTGCCAGTAGTCCCCCAAAGAGGGGGGGGAGCAATCAGCCCCAGCATTTT CASSPPKRGGSNQPQHF - once TRBJ1-5 TRBV19
TGTGCCAGCAGTGAGATTTCGACAGAGAACACTGAAGCTTTCTTT CASSEISTENTEAFF - few TRBJ1-1 TRBV14
TGTGCCAGCAGCTCCGGGTACACTGAAGCTTTCTTT CASSSGYTEAFF - - TRBJ1-1 TRBV28
TGTGCCAGCAGCAGACAGCCACGTGAAGCTTTCTTT CASSRQPREAFF - - TRBJ1-1 TRBV2
TGTGCCAGCAGCCTAGGTCAGGGGGGTTCTGGAAACACCATATATTTT CASSLGQGGSGNTIYF TRBD1 - TRBJ1-3 TRBV11-2
TGTGCCAGCAGCCGGGACAGCGTCGATGGCTACACCTTC CASSRDSVDGYTF TRBD1 - TRBJ1-2 TRBV14
TGCGCCAGCGGACAGGGGGCACGAGAGACCCAGTACTTC CASGQGARETQYF TRBD1 - TRBJ2-5 TRBV5-1
TGTGCCACCAGCCCGCCGAGGGCGACTGAAGCTTTCTTT CATSPPRATEAFF - - TRBJ1-1 TRBV15
TGTGCCAGCAGCTTGCGGACAGGGGGCTCTGGAAACACCATATATTTT CASSLRTGGSGNTIYF TRBD1 - TRBJ1-3 TRBV11-1
TGCGCCAGCAGCCGTGAAGAAGGGGATGGCTACACCTTC CASSREEGDGYTF - - TRBJ1-2 TRBV5-1
TGTGCCAGCAGCCTACAAAGGGGCATCTCTGGCTACACCTTC CASSLQRGISGYTF - - TRBJ1-2 TRBV27
TGTGCCAGCATGAAGGCGACAGGGGGCAGAACCGGGGAGCTGTTTTTT CASMKATGGRTGELFF TRBD1 - TRBJ2-2 TRBV7-8
TGTGCCAGTAAGGGAGCAGGGGGCGTCGCTAACTATGGCTACACCTTC CASKGAGGVANYGYTF TRBD1 few TRBJ1-2 TRBV19
TGTGCCAGCAGCTTTGGTACAGGGATAGGCTACACCTTC CASSFGTGIGYTF - - TRBJ1-2 TRBV5-6
TGTGCCAGTAGTGCCGGGACAGAGAACACTGAAGCTTTCTTT CASSAGTENTEAFF TRBD1 - TRBJ1-1 TRBV19
TGTGCCAGCAGCCAAGATCCAGGGGACAATCAGCCCCAGCATTTT CASSQDPGDNQPQHF - - TRBJ1-5 TRBV3-1/TRBV3-2
TGTGCCAGTAGTATACGGACGGGATCCGGCGATCAGCCCCAGCATTTT CASSIRTGSGDQPQHF - - TRBJ1-5 TRBV19
TGCAGCGTTGGGACAGGTGCCGGGGCTGGAAACACCATATATTTT CSVGTGAGAGNTIYF TRBD1 - TRBJ1-3 TRBV29-1
TGTGCCTGGAGTGTAGGGGCTCGAGAGACCCAGTACTTC CAWSVGARETQYF - - TRBJ2-5 TRBV30
TGTGCCACCAGCGGGGGGGGCTGGGCGAATTCACCCCTCCACTTT CATSGGGWANSPLHF - - TRBJ1-6 TRBV15
TGTGCCACCAGTGATTTCAGGGGGTTCACCTTC CATSDFRGFTF TRBD1 - TRBJ1-2 TRBV24-1
TGTGCCAGCAGTGCGGAGGGGGCTACGAACACTGAAGCTTTCTTT CASSAEGATNTEAFF TRBD1 - TRBJ1-1 TRBV2
TGTGCCAGCAGCCCCTTCGGGACAACCGACACTGAAGCTTTCTTT CASSPFGTTDTEAFF - - TRBJ1-1 TRBV5-5
TGTGCCAGCAGTTTTTTCCGGGACAGGGGTAACACTGAAGCTTTCTTT CASSFFRDRGNTEAFF TRBD1 - TRBJ1-1 TRBV27
TGCGCCAGCAGCTTGGAAATTCTCCGGAACACTGAAGCTTTCTTT CASSLEILRNTEAFF - - TRBJ1-1 TRBV5-1
TGTGCCAGTAGCTGGACAGGGAATCGAGCCAAAAACATTCAGTACTTC CASSWTGNRAKNIQYF TRBD1 - TRBJ2-4 TRBV19
TGTGCCAGCGGTCGACAGGGATCCTACGAGCAGTACTTC CASGRQGSYEQYF TRBD1 few TRBJ2-7 TRBV6-5
TGTGCCAGTACCCCGGACAGGCGTCAGCCCCAGCATTTT CASTPDRRQPQHF TRBD1 - TRBJ1-5 TRBV19
TGTGCCAGCAGCTTTTCCCCTCTGACTCCACCGTTCTTT CASSFSPLTPPFF - - TRBJ1-1 TRBV11-3
TGCGCCAGCAGCTTTAGCCCGGGGGGGGCGGATACGCAGTATTTT CASSFSPGGADTQYF TRBD2 - TRBJ2-3 TRBV5-1
TGTGCCAGCAGTTACCGGGACAGGGGGCGCAATGAGCAGTTCTTC CASSYRDRGRNEQFF TRBD1 - TRBJ2-1 TRBV2
TGTGCCAGCAGTTTGGCGGCCACCGGGGAGCTGTTTTTT CASSLAATGELFF - - TRBJ2-2 TRBV27
TGTGCCAGCAGTTTGGGGGGCTCTGGAAACACCATATATTTT CASSLGGSGNTIYF - - TRBJ1-3 TRBV27
TGTTGGAGAAGGGGAGGCTACACCTTC CWRRGGYTF - - TRBJ1-2 TRBV21-1
TGTGCCAGCAGTTCCAGGGCAGGAGGCTACACCTTC CASSSRAGGYTF - few TRBJ1-2 TRBV12-3/TRBV12-4
TGCGCCAGCAGCCAAGCTCCGACAGGCGCCTATGGCTACACCTTC CASSQAPTGAYGYTF - - TRBJ1-2 TRBV4-1
TGTGCCAGCAGTGAATCGGCAGGGGTCTATGGCTACACCTTC CASSESAGVYGYTF - once TRBJ1-2 TRBV6-1
TGTGCCAGCTCACCGTTACAGGGGGAGGGCTACACCTTC CASSPLQGEGYTF TRBD1 - TRBJ1-2 TRBV18
TGCGCCAGCATCCCAGCGGGGGGGCAATCTACGCAGTATTTT CASIPAGGQSTQYF TRBD2 - TRBJ2-3 TRBV5-1
TGTGCCAGCAGCTCCCTGGACAGGGTGGATGGCTACACCTTC CASSSLDRVDGYTF TRBD1 - TRBJ1-2 TRBV5-4
TGTGCCTGGAGTGTAGGAGCCACAGATACGCAGTATTTT CAWSVGATDTQYF - - TRBJ2-3 TRBV30
TGTGCCAGCTCCGGGACAGGGGGAGGGCAGCCCCAGCATTTT CASSGTGGGQPQHF TRBD1 - TRBJ1-5 TRBV18
TGTGCCAGCACTCTGGGGGGTTCAGCGCTGAGAGGCTACACCTTC CASTLGGSALRGYTF - - TRBJ1-2 TRBV11-3
TGCGCCAGCAGCTTGAAACCCTCCGGGGTGGAGAGCTATGGCTACACCTTC CASSLKPSGVESYGYTF - - TRBJ1-2 TRBV5-1
TGTGCCAGCAGTTTCAAGACAGGGGACGAGCAGTACTTC CASSFKTGDEQYF TRBD1 - TRBJ2-7 TRBV27